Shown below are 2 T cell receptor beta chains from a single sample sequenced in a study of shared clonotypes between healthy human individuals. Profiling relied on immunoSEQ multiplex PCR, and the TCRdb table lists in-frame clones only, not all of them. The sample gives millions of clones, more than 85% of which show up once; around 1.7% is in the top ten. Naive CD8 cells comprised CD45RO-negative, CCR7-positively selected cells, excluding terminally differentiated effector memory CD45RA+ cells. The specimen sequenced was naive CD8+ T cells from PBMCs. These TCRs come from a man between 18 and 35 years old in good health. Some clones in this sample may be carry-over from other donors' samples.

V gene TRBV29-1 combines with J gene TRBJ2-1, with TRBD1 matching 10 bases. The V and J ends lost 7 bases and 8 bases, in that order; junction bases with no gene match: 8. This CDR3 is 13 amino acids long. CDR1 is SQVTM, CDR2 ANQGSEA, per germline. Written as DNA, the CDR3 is TGCAGCGGAGGCCCGGACAGGGGGTATGAGCAGTTCTTC. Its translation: CSGGPDRGYEQFF.

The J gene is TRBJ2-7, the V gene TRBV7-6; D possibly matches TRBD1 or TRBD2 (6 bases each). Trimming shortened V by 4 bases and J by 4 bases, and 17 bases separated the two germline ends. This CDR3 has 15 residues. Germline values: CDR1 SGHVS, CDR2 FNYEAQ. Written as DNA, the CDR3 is TGTGCCAGCAGCTCGGGGGCGGACCTCCGGTACGAGCAGTACTTC. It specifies CASSSGADLRYEQYF.